Described below is a single T cell receptor beta chain sequence and its context. Its antigen is undetermined. These data originate in a study of T-cell memory formation after mild COVID-19. TCRdb processed the 5' RACE reads anew with MiXCR; each CDR3 protein has one entry. The table shows some 320,000 distinct CDR3 sequences, with roughly an eighth occurring only once. With 4 bases clipped from V and 8 bases from J, the junction kept 6 bases outside the gene matches. The CDR3 is 15 amino acids. Germline CDR1 and CDR2: MRHNA and SNTAGT. General study findings and limits: Some SARS-CoV-2-responding clones were already detected in memory before infection.

The sample consisted of PBMCs or a T cell subset sorted from them (not recorded which). V is TRBV6-4 and J is TRBJ2-1; 12 bases align to TRBD2. The sequence was collected from a man aged 18 to 30 who had mild COVID-19 (a few samples of this study predate the infection). Cell type and time point are not known. The CDR3: CASSVASGGAHEQFF. The CDR3 DNA is TGTGCCAGCAGTGTGGCTAGCGGGGGGGCCCATGAGCAGTTCTTC.